Listed below are T cell receptor beta chains from one sample, sequenced in a study of molecular identifiers for immune sequencing clone quantification. TCRdb called the PCR reads again in MiXCR, with one record for every CDR3 protein. This table holds hundreds of thousands of distinct CDR3 sequences, about 22% found once. The source material was naive CD8+ T cells from blood, with Jurkat cell RNA spiked in. The receptors shown here come from a human donor in good health. Some libraries in this study had Jurkat cell RNA spiked in. The CDR3 runs from the conserved cysteine through the conserved F or W. A D gene is named only where the DNA matches it firmly. Rows may omit the clone size; those that give it use once, few, many or a size class.

d_call: TRBD2
clone_size: few
v_call: TRBV3-1
j_call: TRBJ2-5
cdr3_length: 19
cdr3_aa: CASSQDVISGGPPQETQYF

d_call: TRBD1
clone_size: .
v_call: TRBV6-7
j_call: TRBJ2-2
cdr3_length: 18
cdr3_aa: CASSYSTSGGRNTGELFF

d_call: .
clone_size: .
v_call: TRBV27
j_call: TRBJ1-4
cdr3_length: 13
cdr3_aa: CASSLLDREELFF

d_call: .
clone_size: many
v_call: TRBV28
j_call: TRBJ1-1
cdr3_length: 11
cdr3_aa: CASSLSQIAFF

d_call: TRBD2
clone_size: few
v_call: TRBV27
j_call: TRBJ2-3
cdr3_length: 19
cdr3_aa: CASSFFETSGGLSTDTQYF

d_call: TRBD1
clone_size: .
v_call: TRBV10-3
j_call: TRBJ2-7
cdr3_length: 15
cdr3_aa: CAISDPGQGTYEQYF

d_call: .
clone_size: many
v_call: TRBV7-6
j_call: TRBJ1-1
cdr3_length: 18
cdr3_aa: CASSTNRGTESMNTEAFF

d_call: .
clone_size: few
v_call: TRBV11-2
j_call: TRBJ2-7
cdr3_length: 16
cdr3_aa: CASSPPGFGPSYEQYF

d_call: .
clone_size: many
v_call: TRBV4-3
j_call: TRBJ1-5
cdr3_length: 15
cdr3_aa: CASSQDKGEIQPQHF

d_call: TRBD1
clone_size: many
v_call: TRBV6-5
j_call: TRBJ2-5
cdr3_length: 16
cdr3_aa: CASSYSWQDRGETQYF

d_call: .
clone_size: many
v_call: TRBV6-6
j_call: TRBJ1-1
cdr3_length: 14
cdr3_aa: CASRYQGGLDEAFF

d_call: .
clone_size: .
v_call: TRBV24-1
j_call: TRBJ2-7
cdr3_length: 13
cdr3_aa: CVTSAGISYEQYF

d_call: TRBD1
clone_size: many
v_call: TRBV29-1
j_call: TRBJ2-7
cdr3_length: 15
cdr3_aa: CSVEGGYGTAYEQYF

d_call: TRBD2
clone_size: few
v_call: TRBV3-1
j_call: TRBJ2-7
cdr3_length: 16
cdr3_aa: CASSSGRLAGAYEQYF

d_call: .
clone_size: few
v_call: TRBV2
j_call: TRBJ2-1
cdr3_length: 15
cdr3_aa: CASSQSRVTYNEQFF

d_call: TRBD1
clone_size: .
v_call: TRBV7-9
j_call: TRBJ1-2
cdr3_length: 15
cdr3_aa: CASSLGTGGDYGYTF

d_call: .
clone_size: once
v_call: TRBV7-9
j_call: TRBJ2-7
cdr3_length: 16
cdr3_aa: CASSLSTGADLREQYF

d_call: TRBD2
clone_size: many
v_call: TRBV4-1
j_call: TRBJ2-3
cdr3_length: 17
cdr3_aa: CASSPRLAGGYADTQYF

d_call: .
clone_size: many
v_call: TRBV7-2
j_call: TRBJ2-3
cdr3_length: 15
cdr3_aa: CASSLFSSSTDTQYF

d_call: .
clone_size: many
v_call: TRBV7-9
j_call: TRBJ1-5
cdr3_length: 13
cdr3_aa: CASSSNTNQPQHF

d_call: .
clone_size: .
v_call: TRBV6-2/TRBV6-3
j_call: TRBJ2-2
cdr3_length: 19
cdr3_aa: CASSYTSRDTQAETGELFF

d_call: .
clone_size: many
v_call: TRBV29-1
j_call: TRBJ2-7
cdr3_length: 13
cdr3_aa: CSVETGGSYEQYF

d_call: TRBD1
clone_size: many
v_call: TRBV4-1
j_call: TRBJ2-7
cdr3_length: 15
cdr3_aa: CASSQVDRGSYEQYF

d_call: .
clone_size: few
v_call: TRBV7-9
j_call: TRBJ1-2
cdr3_length: 17
cdr3_aa: CASSSDSRGRSNYGYTF

d_call: .
clone_size: .
v_call: TRBV6-2/TRBV6-3
j_call: TRBJ1-1
cdr3_length: 14
cdr3_aa: CASSYGHLNTEAFF

d_call: TRBD1
clone_size: many
v_call: TRBV28
j_call: TRBJ1-1
cdr3_length: 15
cdr3_aa: CASSITGGDYTEAFF

d_call: TRBD1
clone_size: many
v_call: TRBV6-1
j_call: TRBJ1-1
cdr3_length: 17
cdr3_aa: CASSDTGGRDSLTEAFF

d_call: TRBD1
clone_size: .
v_call: TRBV6-6
j_call: TRBJ2-7
cdr3_length: 15
cdr3_aa: CASSYAPGQTYEQYF

d_call: .
clone_size: .
v_call: TRBV27
j_call: TRBJ1-1
cdr3_length: 15
cdr3_aa: CASSPGGTWDTEAFF

d_call: TRBD2
clone_size: .
v_call: TRBV7-6
j_call: TRBJ2-7
cdr3_length: 16
cdr3_aa: CASSLEASGGHYEQYF

d_call: .
clone_size: many
v_call: TRBV7-9
j_call: TRBJ2-7
cdr3_length: 14
cdr3_aa: CASSPPLNSYEQYF

d_call: TRBD1
clone_size: .
v_call: TRBV24-1
j_call: TRBJ2-1
cdr3_length: 17
cdr3_aa: CATSDETGGSLGSEQFF

d_call: .
clone_size: few
v_call: TRBV6-6
j_call: TRBJ2-2
cdr3_length: 12
cdr3_aa: CANGAGTGELFF

d_call: TRBD2
clone_size: .
v_call: TRBV10-2
j_call: TRBJ2-6
cdr3_length: 22
cdr3_aa: CASSLRDSGLEIPVGGANVPTF

d_call: .
clone_size: many
v_call: TRBV6-1
j_call: TRBJ1-5
cdr3_length: 15
cdr3_aa: CASSEYAASNQPQHF

d_call: .
clone_size: many
v_call: TRBV2
j_call: TRBJ1-4
cdr3_length: 16
cdr3_aa: CASSEASGGLNEKLFF

d_call: .
clone_size: many
v_call: TRBV28
j_call: TRBJ1-6
cdr3_length: 12
cdr3_aa: CASSFGNSPLHF

d_call: TRBD2
clone_size: many
v_call: TRBV30
j_call: TRBJ2-1
cdr3_length: 15
cdr3_aa: CAWSKGTSSADEQFF

d_call: TRBD2
clone_size: many
v_call: TRBV12-3/TRBV12-4
j_call: TRBJ2-1
cdr3_length: 16
cdr3_aa: CASSPRTSVSYNEQFF

d_call: .
clone_size: many
v_call: TRBV20-1
j_call: TRBJ2-7
cdr3_length: 14
cdr3_aa: CSAPLSGVNYEQYF

d_call: TRBD2
clone_size: .
v_call: TRBV9
j_call: TRBJ2-1
cdr3_length: 15
cdr3_aa: CASSVAGLAGGEQFF

d_call: TRBD1
clone_size: .
v_call: TRBV27
j_call: TRBJ1-4
cdr3_length: 16
cdr3_aa: CASSPTGTTTNEKLFF

d_call: TRBD1
clone_size: .
v_call: TRBV9
j_call: TRBJ2-7
cdr3_length: 14
cdr3_aa: CASSGDSRTYEQYF

d_call: .
clone_size: many
v_call: TRBV7-9
j_call: TRBJ1-1
cdr3_length: 14
cdr3_aa: CASSLVGGPTEAFF

d_call: .
clone_size: many
v_call: TRBV9
j_call: TRBJ1-1
cdr3_length: 15
cdr3_aa: CASSVVQGFQTEAFF

d_call: .
clone_size: many
v_call: TRBV7-8
j_call: TRBJ2-7
cdr3_length: 15
cdr3_aa: CASRLGSSLSYEQYF

d_call: TRBD2
clone_size: many
v_call: TRBV7-2
j_call: TRBJ2-5
cdr3_length: 15
cdr3_aa: CASSISGGAQETQYF

d_call: .
clone_size: few
v_call: TRBV27
j_call: TRBJ2-7
cdr3_length: 15
cdr3_aa: CASSSLSTSFYEQYF

d_call: TRBD2
clone_size: many
v_call: TRBV7-2
j_call: TRBJ2-7
cdr3_length: 16
cdr3_aa: CASSSPGLAGDYEQYF

d_call: .
clone_size: .
v_call: TRBV11-2
j_call: TRBJ2-4
cdr3_length: 16
cdr3_aa: CASSLGQGMGMGIQYF

d_call: TRBD1
clone_size: .
v_call: TRBV12-3/TRBV12-4
j_call: TRBJ1-1
cdr3_length: 14
cdr3_aa: CASTGTGMNTEAFF